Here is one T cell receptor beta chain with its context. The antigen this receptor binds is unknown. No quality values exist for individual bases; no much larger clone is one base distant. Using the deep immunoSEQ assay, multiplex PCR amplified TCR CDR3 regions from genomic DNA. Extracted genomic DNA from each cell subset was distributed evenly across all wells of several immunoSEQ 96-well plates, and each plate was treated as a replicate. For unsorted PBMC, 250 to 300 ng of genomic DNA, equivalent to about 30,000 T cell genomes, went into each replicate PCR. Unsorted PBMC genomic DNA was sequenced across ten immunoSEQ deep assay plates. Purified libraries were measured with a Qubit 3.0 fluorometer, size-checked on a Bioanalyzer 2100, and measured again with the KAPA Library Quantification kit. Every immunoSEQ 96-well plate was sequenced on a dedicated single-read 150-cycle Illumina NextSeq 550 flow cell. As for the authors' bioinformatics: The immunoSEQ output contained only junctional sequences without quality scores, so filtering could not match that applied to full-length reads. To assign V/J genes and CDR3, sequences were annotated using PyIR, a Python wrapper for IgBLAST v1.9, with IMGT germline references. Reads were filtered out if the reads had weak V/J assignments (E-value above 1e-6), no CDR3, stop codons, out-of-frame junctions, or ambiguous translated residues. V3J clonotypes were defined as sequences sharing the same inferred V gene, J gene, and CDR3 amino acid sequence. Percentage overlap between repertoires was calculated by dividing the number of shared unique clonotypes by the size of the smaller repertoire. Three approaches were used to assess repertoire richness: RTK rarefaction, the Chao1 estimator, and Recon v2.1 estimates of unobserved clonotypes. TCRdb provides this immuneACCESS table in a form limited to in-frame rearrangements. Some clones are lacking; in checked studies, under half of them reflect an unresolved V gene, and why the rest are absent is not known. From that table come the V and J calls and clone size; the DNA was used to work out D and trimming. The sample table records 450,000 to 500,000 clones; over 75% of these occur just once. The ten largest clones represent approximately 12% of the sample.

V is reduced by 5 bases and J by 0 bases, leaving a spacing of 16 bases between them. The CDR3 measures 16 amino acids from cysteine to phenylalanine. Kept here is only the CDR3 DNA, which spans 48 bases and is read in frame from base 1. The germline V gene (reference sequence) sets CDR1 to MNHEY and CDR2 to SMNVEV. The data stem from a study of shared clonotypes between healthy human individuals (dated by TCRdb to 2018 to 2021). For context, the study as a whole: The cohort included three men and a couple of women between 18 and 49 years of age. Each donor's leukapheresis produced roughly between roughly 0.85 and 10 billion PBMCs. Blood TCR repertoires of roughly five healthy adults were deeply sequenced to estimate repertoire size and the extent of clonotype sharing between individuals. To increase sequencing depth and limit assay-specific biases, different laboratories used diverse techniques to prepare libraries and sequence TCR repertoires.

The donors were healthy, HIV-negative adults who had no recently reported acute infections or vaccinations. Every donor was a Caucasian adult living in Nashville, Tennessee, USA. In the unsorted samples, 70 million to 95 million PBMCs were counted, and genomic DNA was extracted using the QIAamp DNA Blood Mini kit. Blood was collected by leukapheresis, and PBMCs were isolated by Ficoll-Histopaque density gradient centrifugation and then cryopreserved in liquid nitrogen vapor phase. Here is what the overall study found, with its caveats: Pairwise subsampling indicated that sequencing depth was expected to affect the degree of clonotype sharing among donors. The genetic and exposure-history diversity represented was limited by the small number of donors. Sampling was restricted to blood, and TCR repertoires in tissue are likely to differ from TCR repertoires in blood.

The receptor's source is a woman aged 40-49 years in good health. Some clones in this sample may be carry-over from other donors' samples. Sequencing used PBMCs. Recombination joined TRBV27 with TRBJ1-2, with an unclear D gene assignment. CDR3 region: CASSVRIQLANYGYTF. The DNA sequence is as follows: TGTGCCAGCAGTGTCAGGATTCAATTAGCTAACTATGGCTACACCTTC.